Following are 2 T cell receptor beta chains from one sample sequenced in a study of cytomegalovirus exposure and HLA in healthy donors. Amplification used 60 Vbeta primers and 13 Jbeta primers. The assay was immunoSEQ multiplex PCR, and TCRdb's table has in-frame clones only and misses some. In the table there are fewer than 200,000 clones, roughly 80% of which are singletons. The sequencing sample was made of PBMCs. Source of these receptors: a man between 18 and 35 years old in good health and CMV-seropositive.

This chain connects TRBV7-8 to TRBJ2-7, with D maybe TRBD1 (6 bases). From germline, CDR1 is SGHVS and CDR2 FQNEAQ. The germline V and J ends were trimmed by 0 bases and 4 bases, with 7 bases remaining between them. This CDR3 has 13 amino acids. The CDR3: CASSLAGQYEQYF. Written as DNA, the CDR3 is TGTGCCAGCAGCTTAGCCGGACAGTACGAGCAGTACTTC.

V usage is TRBV7-2 and J usage is TRBJ1-5; a possible D gene is TRBD1 (6 bases). Between the trimmed V and J ends, which lost 4 bases and 3 bases, there was a span of 13 bases. The CDR3 length is 15 residues. Per the germline V gene, CDR1 is SGHTA and CDR2 is FQGNSA. The CDR3 DNA reads TGTGCCAGCAGCTCGAGCCGGGGGGCCAATCAGCCCCAGCATTTT. It specifies CASSSSRGANQPQHF.